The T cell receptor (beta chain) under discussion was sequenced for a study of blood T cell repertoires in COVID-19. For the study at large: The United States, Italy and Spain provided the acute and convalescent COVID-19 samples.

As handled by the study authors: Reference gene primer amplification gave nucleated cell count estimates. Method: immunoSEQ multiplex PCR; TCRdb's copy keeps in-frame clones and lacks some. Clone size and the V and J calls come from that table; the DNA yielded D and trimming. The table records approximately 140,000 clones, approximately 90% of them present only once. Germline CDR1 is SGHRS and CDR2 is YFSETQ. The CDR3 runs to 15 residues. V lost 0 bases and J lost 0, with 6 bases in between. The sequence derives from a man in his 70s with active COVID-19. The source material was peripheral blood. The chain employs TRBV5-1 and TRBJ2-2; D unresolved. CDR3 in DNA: TGCGCCAGCAGCTTGGGGGCAGCGAACACCGGGGAGCTGTTTTTT. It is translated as CASSLGAANTGELFF.